The source of this T cell receptor beta chain is a study of Graves' ophthalmopathy and Graves' hyperthyroidism. This CDR3 spans 14 amino acids. The V gene's germline CDR1 is SGHRS and CDR2 YFSETQ. With 4 bases removed from V and 1 base from J, the gap between germline ends came to 11 bases. TCR beta CDR3 regions were amplified from RNA transcripts. The authors performed first-round RT-PCR with HTBI primers and then a second-round multiplex PCR. TCRdb called the multiplex PCR reads again in MiXCR, with one record for every CDR3 protein. The data hold roughly 400,000 distinct CDR3 sequences, with about 18% observed a single time. This clonotype was seen many times.

The material sequenced was peripheral blood. The clonotype originates from a young woman with Graves' ophthalmopathy. V is TRBV5-1 and J is TRBJ1-2; D uncertain. The CDR3 DNA sequence: TGCGCCAGCAGCAAGGACGGGATTAACTATGGCTACACCTTC. Translated: CASSKDGINYGYTF.